Below are 22 T cell receptor beta chains sequenced from a single sample in a study of CD8 T cells in Susac syndrome. RNA, at roughly 0.5 to 1 ug, was reverse transcribed with random hexamers. Using its own MiXCR run on the immunoSEQ multiplex PCR reads, TCRdb lists one record per CDR3 protein. The sample holds 170,000 or so distinct CDR3 sequences, around 93% seen once. Sequencing was carried out using CD4+ T cells from PBMCs. Source of these receptors: a human donor with multiple sclerosis.

The chain carries TRBV19 and TRBJ1-2; 9 positions agree with TRBD1. CDR3 length equals 15 residues. Germline V lookup: CDR1 LNHDA, CDR2 SQIVND (reference sequence). V lost 4 bases and J lost 4; bases outside the gene matches: 7. This chain's CDR3 is CASSTGQGIIYGYTF. As DNA, the CDR3 is TGTGCCAGTAGTACGGGACAGGGAATCATCTATGGCTACACCTTC.

The chain uses TRBV6-6 and TRBJ2-1; TRBD2 might be the D (7 bases). CDR1 and CDR2 (germline): MNHNY, SVGAGI (reference sequence). The CDR3 consists of 15 residues. V was clipped by 8 bases and J by 6 bases, with 20 bases between them. The CDR3 DNA reads as TGTGCCAGCGCCCTCGATAGGGGGGGTCCCAATGAGCAGTTCTTC. Protein sequence: CASALDRGGPNEQFF.

This clonotype has only one observation. The CDR3 is CASLGLASTGELFF. The CDR3 nucleotides read TGTGCCAGCTTGGGACTAGCGAGCACCGGGGAGCTGTTTTTT. The V and J genes are TRBV27 and TRBJ2-2; 10 bases agree with TRBD2. Trimming cost V 8 bases and J 4 bases; bases outside gene matches: 4. CDR1 MNHEY and CDR2 SMNVEV come from the germline V gene (reference sequence). The length of the CDR3 is 14 residues.

The chain joins TRBV7-2 to TRBJ2-3; 7 positions agree with TRBD2. Trimming removed 5 bases from V and 6 bases from J; junction bases left unmatched: 17. The CDR3 runs to 17 residues. The V gene's germline CDR1 is SGHTA and CDR2 FQGNSA. CDR3 in amino acids: CASSHQTVAGGSDTQYF. CDR3 nucleotide sequence: TGTGCCAGCAGCCATCAAACTGTAGCGGGTGGGTCGGATACGCAGTATTTT.

The CDR3 DNA follows: TGTGCCAGCAGCCCATCGAGCGGGGGGCCAAACAATGAGCAGTTCTTC. Its protein product is CASSPSSGGPNNEQFF. V usage is TRBV6-2 or TRBV6-3 and J usage is TRBJ2-1, with 9 bases identical to TRBD2. V dropped 6 bases and J dropped 5; count of bases not matched to a gene: 11. The germline V gene has CDR1 MNHEY and CDR2 SVGEGT. The CDR3 has 16 amino acids.

V gene TRBV29-1 combines with J gene TRBJ1-1; weak D call: TRBD1 (6 bases). Germline V gene lookup returns CDR1 SQVTM and CDR2 ANQGSEA. Trimming cost V 6 bases and J 6 bases, with 17 bases left between them. This CDR3 has 13 residues. The chain's CDR3 is CSVVTGSKPEAFF. CDR3 sequence (DNA): TGCAGCGTGGTGACAGGATCTAAACCTGAAGCTTTCTTT.

The V call is TRBV6-1, the J call TRBJ2-7; 13 bases line up with TRBD2. CDR3 length: 17 amino acids. Germline V gene lookup returns CDR1 MNHNS and CDR2 SASEGT. V gave up 6 bases and J gave up 2 bases; unmatched junction bases: 10. The CDR3 coding sequence is TGTGCCAGCAGCCGTACAGCTGGACTAGCGGGGGCCTACGAGCAGTACTTC. This codes for CASSRTAGLAGAYEQYF.

The V gene is TRBV2, the J gene TRBJ1-1; TRBD1 matches at 7 bases. With 7 bases clipped from V and 5 bases from J, the junction kept 10 bases outside the gene matches. Germline loops: CDR1 SNHLY, CDR2 FYNNEI. The CDR3 spans 14 residues. The chain's CDR3 is CASTLEQGRTEAFF. As DNA, the CDR3 is TGTGCCAGCACCCTAGAACAGGGGAGAACTGAAGCTTTCTTT.

This chain joins TRBV29-1 and TRBJ1-1; 9 bases align to TRBD1. Losses at the gene ends were 5 bases for V and 5 bases for J; bases not matched to a gene: 6. The CDR3 is 13 amino acids. Germline assignment: CDR1 SQVTM and CDR2 ANQGSEA. The CDR3 DNA reads TGCAGCGTTCGGGGACAGGGAAATACTGAAGCTTTCTTT. It translates to CSVRGQGNTEAFF.

The V call is TRBV12-3 or TRBV12-4, the J call TRBJ2-7; perhaps D is TRBD1 or TRBD2 (5 bases each). V was cut by 5 bases and J by 3 bases, with 14 bases left in between. The CDR3 spans 14 residues. CDR3 nucleotide sequence: TGTGCCAGCAGTATGTGGGACCGAAGCTACGAGCAGTACTTC. This codes for CASSMWDRSYEQYF.

The chain has TRBV5-1 and TRBJ1-3; possible D gene TRBD1, 6 bases. The V gene's germline CDR1 is SGHRS and CDR2 YFSETQ. This CDR3 has 14 amino acids. With 2 bases removed from V and 3 bases from J, the gap between germline ends came to 9 bases. In nucleotides, the CDR3 is TGCGCCAGCAGCTTCGGACAGAGTGGAAACACCATATATTTT. The encoded protein is CASSFGQSGNTIYF.

This clonotype has a single count. This sequence joins TRBV30 and TRBJ2-1, with D possibly being TRBD1 (6 bases). The germline V gene has CDR1 GTSNPN and CDR2 SVGIG (reference sequence). The V end lost 8 bases, the J end lost 2 bases, and 19 bases lay between the germline ends. CDR3 length: 15 residues. In DNA, the CDR3 is TGTGCCGCTGACAGGCCCCCTACTCCCTACAATGAGCAGTTCTTC. Amino acid sequence: CAADRPPTPYNEQFF.

This clonotype has just one count. The chain combines TRBV20-1 with TRBJ2-7; TRBD2 matches at 9 bases. Losses at the gene ends were 4 bases for V and 2 bases for J; bases not matched to a gene: 6. The CDR3 loop spans 14 amino acids. Germline values: CDR1 DFQATT, CDR2 SNEGSKA (reference sequence). The CDR3 DNA reads TGCAGTGCTAATCTAGCGGGATCCACCTACGAGCAGTACTTC. Protein sequence: CSANLAGSTYEQYF.

This chain connects TRBV5-4 to TRBJ2-5, with 8 bases fitting TRBD2. Germline V gene sequence: CDR1 SGHNT, CDR2 YYREEE (reference sequence). V was clipped by 1 base and J by 5 bases; unmatched bases: 7. The CDR3 sequence is 15 residues long. The CDR3 region has the DNA TGTGCCAGCAGCTTGAAACTAGCGGCAGGGGAGACCCAGTACTTC. It codes for CASSLKLAAGETQYF.

The chain combines TRBV12-3 or TRBV12-4 with TRBJ2-5; TRBD1 matches at 7 bases. The V segment lost 6 bases and the J segment 2 bases; nucleotides outside the gene matches: 15. The CDR3 is made up of 17 amino acids. CDR3 loop: CASRPSLQTGLQETQYF. The CDR3 coding sequence is TGTGCCAGCAGACCGTCCCTCCAGACAGGGCTGCAAGAGACCCAGTACTTC.

The V gene is TRBV10-3, the J gene TRBJ2-3, with no clear D. The CDR3 sequence is 14 residues long. Germline CDR1 is ENHRY and CDR2 is SYGVKD. With 4 bases removed from V and 0 bases from J, the gap between germline ends came to 8 bases. This CDR3 reads CAISGARSTDTQYF. The CDR3 nucleotides are TGTGCCATCAGTGGTGCGCGTAGCACAGATACGCAGTATTTT.

This clonotype was seen more than once but under ten times. CDR3 residues: CASSFGGQETQYF. The CDR3 coding sequence is TGTGCCAGCAGCTTTGGGGGCCAAGAGACCCAGTACTTC. V usage is TRBV11-1 and J usage is TRBJ2-5; D is tentatively TRBD1 or TRBD2 (5 bases each). The V gene's germline CDR1 is SGHAT and CDR2 FQDESV (reference sequence). The CDR3 contains 13 residues. V was cut by 3 bases and J by 1 base, with 6 bases left in between.

V usage is TRBV18 and J usage is TRBJ2-1; D gene unclear. Trimming pared 1 base from V and 4 bases from J, leaving 11 bases between. Germline CDR1 reads KGHSH; CDR2 reads LQKENI. The CDR3 contains 15 residues. The CDR3 nucleotides are TGTGCCAGCTCACCACGACCCCGTCGATACAATGAGCAGTTCTTC. It codes for CASSPRPRRYNEQFF.

The chain is built from TRBV27 and TRBJ2-6, with 10 bases lining up with TRBD1. Per the germline V gene, CDR1 is MNHEY and CDR2 is SMNVEV (reference sequence). The CDR3 extends over 18 amino acids. The V and J ends lost 7 bases and 2 bases, in that order; junction bases with no gene match: 11. The CDR3 DNA follows: TGTGCCAGCAAACCCGGGACAGGGGACCCCCCTGGGGCCAACGTCCTGACTTTC. Translating it yields CASKPGTGDPPGANVLTF. Variable domain in full (rest from reference TRBV27 and TRBJ2-6): EAQVTQNPRYLITVTGKKLTVTCSQNMNHEYMSWYRQDPGLGLRQIYYSMNVEVTDKGDVPEGYKVSRKEKRNFPLILESPSPNQTSLYFCASKPGTGDPPGANVLTFGAGSRLTVL.

The rearrangement joins TRBV30 to TRBJ1-1; a weak D match, TRBD1 (6 bases). This CDR3 comprises 14 residues. CDR1 and CDR2 (germline): GTSNPN, SVGIG (reference sequence). V lost 2 bases and J 2 bases, leaving 12 bases between the germline ends. The CDR3 DNA reads TGTGCCTGGAGTATAACCAGGGGTAACACTGAAGCTTTCTTT. Encoded protein: CAWSITRGNTEAFF.

The chain uses TRBV12-3 or TRBV12-4 and TRBJ2-5; D tentatively fits TRBD1 or TRBD2 (7 bases each). Trimming removed 6 bases at V and 4 bases at J, with 15 bases between. The CDR3 covers 14 residues. This CDR3 is CASSRQGGIETQYF. The CDR3 DNA follows: TGTGCCAGCAGCCGACAGGGAGGGATAGAGACCCAGTACTTC.

The chain recombines TRBV29-1 with TRBJ2-1; 9 bases align to TRBD1. V shed 7 bases and J 7 bases; nucleotides not matched to a gene: 8. The CDR3 length is 13 residues. The germline V gene encodes CDR1 SQVTM and CDR2 ANQGSEA. The CDR3 coding sequence is TGCAGCGGGCAGACAGGGGGGCTAAATGAGCAGTTCTTC. This gives the protein CSGQTGGLNEQFF.